Each of the 17 T cell receptor beta chains below was sequenced from the same sample in a study of T cell responses to AZD1222 COVID-19 vaccine. Profiled with immunoSEQ multiplex PCR; TCRdb holds only in-frame clones, not every one. Altogether 240,000 or so clones are present, more than 85% being singletons, with the ten largest covering around 0.58%. This specimen was peripheral blood, taken on day 0 of AZD1222 vaccination. These receptors were obtained from an adult in good health.

The chain recombines TRBV28 with TRBJ1-5; D uncertain. Germline V gene lookup returns CDR1 MDHEN and CDR2 SYDVKM. The CDR3 is 14 amino acids. V dropped 5 bases and J dropped 15 bases, with 23 bases sitting between them. In DNA form, the CDR3 reads TGTGCCAGCAGTAGTGGGAGTATCCTAGCCACGGGGCATTTT. It codes for CASSSGSILATGHF. Complete variable domain (other parts from reference TRBV28 and TRBJ1-5): DVKVTQSSRYLVKRTGEKVFLECVQDMDHENMFWYRQDPGLGLRLIYFSYDVKMKEKGDIPEGYSVSREKKERFSLILESASTNQTSMYLCASSSGSILATGHFGDGTRLSIL.

This clone appeared once. The chain has TRBV6-5 and TRBJ1-1; the D is unclear. The germline CDR1 and CDR2 sequences are MNHEY and SVGAGI. The CDR3 covers 14 residues. V shed 6 bases and J shed 1 base, with 12 bases lying between them. DNA for the CDR3: TGTGCCAGCAGCCCAACTTGGGGGAACACTGAAGCTTTCTTT. Translation: CASSPTWGNTEAFF.

The chain combines TRBV20-1 with TRBJ1-1, with D hard to call. The ends were cut back, 6 bases at V and 8 bases at J, with 13 bases in the middle. The CDR3 has 11 amino acids. Germline values: CDR1 DFQATT, CDR2 SNEGSKA (reference sequence). The CDR3 coding sequence is TGCAGTGCGAGCGGCGGTGGGGAAGCTTTCTTT. Encoded protein: CSASGGGEAFF.

The chain uses TRBV5-1 and TRBJ2-2; 8 bases map to TRBD2. The CDR3 sequence is 15 residues long. Germline values: CDR1 SGHRS, CDR2 YFSETQ. After removal of 3 bases from V and 3 bases from J, the junction contained 4 bases not matched to a gene. The CDR3 protein is CASSSRGLDTGELFF. CDR3 bases: TGCGCCAGCAGCTCTAGGGGACTAGACACCGGGGAGCTGTTTTTT. Drawing the rest from reference TRBV5-1 and TRBJ2-2, the complete variable domain is KAGVTQTPRYLIKTRGQQVTLSCSPISGHRSVSWYQQTPGQGLQFLFEYFSETQRNKGNFPGRFSGRQFSNSRSEMNVSTLELGDSALYLCASSSRGLDTGELFFGEGSRLTVL.

V is TRBV5-7 and J is TRBJ2-5; D is possibly TRBD2 (5 bases). TRBV5-7 carries the ORF label, with uncertain function. V was shortened by 5 bases and J by 1 base, with 18 bases between the two germline ends. The CDR3 totals 16 residues. The CDR3 spells CASSQDFVTSQETQYF. The CDR3 DNA follows: TGTGCCAGCAGTCAGGACTTTGTCACGTCCCAAGAGACCCAGTACTTC.

The chain joins TRBV27 to TRBJ2-1; D is perhaps TRBD2 (7 bases). The CDR3 runs 16 residues. Germline V lookup: CDR1 MNHEY, CDR2 SMNVEV (reference sequence). Trimming took off 5 bases at V and 2 bases at J, with 16 bases between the two ends. The CDR3 region is CASSHLRGLTYNEQFF. The CDR3 nucleotides read TGTGCCAGCAGTCACCTCAGGGGACTAACCTACAATGAGCAGTTCTTC.

The gene calls are TRBV24-1 and TRBJ1-1; D remains ambiguous. Germline CDR1 reads KGHDR; CDR2 reads SFDVKD. Trimming pared 4 bases from V and 6 bases from J, leaving 17 bases between. CDR3 length: 15 residues. The CDR3 region has the DNA TGTGCCACCAGTGACCCTAGGACGGGGAAGGCTGAAGCTTTCTTT. Protein sequence: CATSDPRTGKAEAFF.

This clone was observed once. The rearrangement joins TRBV11-3 to TRBJ1-1, with D possibly TRBD1 on 5 matching bases. Germline CDR1 SGHNT, CDR2 YENEEA. The CDR3 has 14 residues. Between the trimmed V and J ends, which lost 7 bases and 0 bases, there was a span of 12 bases. The CDR3 spells CASTLPGVNTEAFF. CDR3 nucleotides: TGTGCCAGCACCCTTCCGGGGGTGAACACTGAAGCTTTCTTT.

The V call is TRBV20-1, the J call TRBJ2-7, with D unclear. CDR1 is DFQATT and CDR2 is SNEGSKA in the germline V gene (reference sequence). This CDR3 spans 10 amino acids. V was cut by 2 bases and J by 5 bases, with 4 bases left in between. This chain's CDR3 is CSARIHEQYF. The CDR3 DNA reads TGCAGTGCTAGAATCCACGAGCAGTACTTC.

The V gene is TRBV5-4, the J gene TRBJ1-1; 8 bases are shared with TRBD1. V gave up 4 bases and J gave up 4 bases; unmatched junction bases: 6. Per the germline V gene, CDR1 is SGHNT and CDR2 is YYREEE (reference sequence). CDR3 size: 14 residues. CDR3 in amino acids: CASSETGGITEAFF. In nucleotides, the CDR3 is TGTGCCAGCAGCGAAACAGGGGGTATCACTGAAGCTTTCTTT.

This clone has only one observation. The rearrangement joins TRBV5-5 to TRBJ2-7; 7 bases are shared with TRBD1. Germline values: CDR1 SGHKS, CDR2 YYEKEE (reference sequence). CDR3 length: 15 residues. Losses at the gene ends were 0 bases for V and 3 bases for J; bases not matched to a gene: 6. The CDR3 here is CASSLAPGQIYEQYF. The CDR3 nucleotides are TGTGCCAGCAGCTTGGCCCCGGGACAGATCTACGAGCAGTACTTC. The entire variable domain, with the rest obtained from reference TRBV5-5 and TRBJ2-7, is as follows: DAGVTQSPTHLIKTRGQQVTLRCSPISGHKSVSWYQQVLGQGPQFIFQYYEKEERGRGNFPDRFSARQFPNYSSELNVNALLLGDSALYLCASSLAPGQIYEQYFGPGTRLTVT.

V and J are TRBV9 and TRBJ2-6; a weak D match, TRBD2 (6 bases). The V gene's germline CDR1 is SGDLS and CDR2 YYNGEE. The CDR3 contains 17 residues. The germline V and J ends were trimmed by 3 bases and 0 bases, with 13 bases remaining between them. The DNA of the CDR3 is TGTGCCAGCAGCGAGGAGAGGGGAGGCTCTGGGGCCAACGTCCTGACTTTC. Translation: CASSEERGGSGANVLTF.

The chain has TRBV28 and TRBJ2-7; no clear D. CDR3 length: 14 amino acids. The V gene lost 5 bases and the J gene lost 3 bases, with 14 bases spanning the gap. Germline V gene sequence: CDR1 MDHEN, CDR2 SYDVKM. This CDR3 is CASSPSTGSYEQYF. As DNA, the CDR3 is TGTGCCAGCAGTCCCTCTACGGGTAGCTACGAGCAGTACTTC.

This chain uses TRBV29-1 with TRBJ2-2, with D unresolved. Germline values: CDR1 SQVTM, CDR2 ANQGSEA. The V end lost 6 bases, the J end lost 0 bases, and 5 bases lay between the germline ends. This CDR3 has 12 residues. CDR3 nucleotides: TGCAGCGTGGGTACGAACACCGGGGAGCTGTTTTTT. Translating gives CSVGTNTGELFF.

V is TRBV28 and J is TRBJ1-6; 7 nucleotides agree with TRBD1. Trimming cost V 5 bases and J 9 bases; bases outside gene matches: 16. The V gene's germline CDR1 is MDHEN and CDR2 SYDVKM. The length of the CDR3 is 17 residues. The CDR3 sequence: CASSPINRGGRTSPLHF. CDR3 nucleotides: TGTGCCAGCAGTCCCATCAACAGGGGAGGAAGAACTTCACCCCTCCACTTT.

The rearrangement uses TRBV18 and TRBJ2-7; unclear D gene. Per the germline V gene, CDR1 is KGHSH and CDR2 is LQKENI. The CDR3 totals 14 residues. Trimming took 3 bases from V and 1 from J, leaving 10 bases between them. The CDR3 DNA reads TGTGCCAGCTCACCGAGGACGGGTTCCTACGAGCAGTACTTC. Its protein is CASSPRTGSYEQYF.

The chain is built from TRBV4-1 and TRBJ1-2; D remains ambiguous. Germline assignment: CDR1 MGHRA and CDR2 YSYEKL. The CDR3 length is 15 residues. Deletions cut 0 bases from V and 7 bases from J, with 15 bases between. CDR3: CASSQEGRPWGGYTF. Written as DNA, the CDR3 is TGCGCCAGCAGCCAAGAGGGCAGGCCCTGGGGTGGCTACACCTTC.